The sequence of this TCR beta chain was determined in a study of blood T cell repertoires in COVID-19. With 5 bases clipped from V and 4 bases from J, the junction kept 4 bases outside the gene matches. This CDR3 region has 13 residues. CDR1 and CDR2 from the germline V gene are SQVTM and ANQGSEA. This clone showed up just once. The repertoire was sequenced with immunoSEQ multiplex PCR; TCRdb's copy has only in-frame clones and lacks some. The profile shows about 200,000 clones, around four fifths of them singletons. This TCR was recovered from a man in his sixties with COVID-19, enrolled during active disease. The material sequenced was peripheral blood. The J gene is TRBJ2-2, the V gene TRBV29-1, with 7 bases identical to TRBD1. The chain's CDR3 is CSVYAGGTGELFF. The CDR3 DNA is TGCAGCGTTTACGCAGGGGGCACCGGGGAGCTGTTTTTT.